Sequencing of this T cell receptor (beta chain) was carried out in a study of OX40 agonist ivuxolimab in advanced cancers. Study information: Mean age 60 years, range roughly 20 to 85; just over 80% male. People who had prior anti-PD-1, anti-PD-L1 or anti-CTLA-4 therapy could take part, and less than 50% had some.

CDR1 and CDR2 from the germline V gene are PRHDT and FYEKMQ (reference sequence). V was clipped by 5 bases and J by 3 bases, with 24 bases between them. The CDR3 contains 18 residues. TCRdb's copy holds only in-frame clones and misses some; the assay was immunoSEQ multiplex PCR. Here the sample spans around 12,000 clones, approximately 87% being singletons. In the case of this clone: What it recognizes is unknown.

Study conclusions and caveats: The CD4+ and CD8+ T cells in the blood had expanded clonally by week 6 at 0.1 to 3.0 mg/kg.

Collection of blood occurred at baseline, at cycle 4 day 1, and at cycle 7 day 1. The sequencing used CD4+ or CD8+ T cells sorted from blood, collected in a trial of the OX40 agonist ivuxolimab. V gene TRBV13 combines with J gene TRBJ2-3; D may correspond to TRBD1 or TRBD2 (5 bases each). The receptor comes from an adult with an advanced solid tumor such as melanoma, head and neck, liver or kidney cancer. The DNA of the CDR3 is TGTGCCAGCAGCCCACTCCCCCCTCCCTCAGGGAGTACAGATACGCAGTATTTT. Protein: CASSPLPPPSGSTDTQYF. Full variable domain (outside the CDR3, taken from reference TRBV13 and TRBJ2-3): AAGVIQSPRHLIKEKRETATLKCYPIPRHDTVYWYQQGPGQDPQFLISFYEKMQSDKGSIPDRFSAQQFSDYHSELNMSSLELGDSALYFCASSPLPPPSGSTDTQYFGPGTRLTVL.